These 23 T cell receptor beta chains originate from one sample sequenced in a study of vaccination and CD4 T cells after COVID-19. Specified treatment: roughly 11-day PBMC culture with coronavirus spike peptide pools or control peptides (ViraFEST assay). Antigens for these TCRs are unknown. Sequencing of cultured CD4+ T cell DNA used the Oncomine TCR Beta short-read assay. One entry per CDR3 protein, called by TCRdb with MiXCR from the PCR reads. The sample lists some 6,600 distinct CDR3 sequences, around 20% occurring once. Sample: CD4+ T cells from blood, cultured in vitro, taken after SARS-CoV-2 vaccination. Receptor source: a human donor who had recovered from COVID-19.

By share, this clonotype counts as medium-sized. The chain joins TRBV20-1 to TRBJ1-5, with TRBD1 as a possible D gene (6 bases). The V gene lost 0 bases and the J gene lost 7 bases, with 19 bases spanning the gap. This CDR3 contains 16 residues. Germline V CDR1 and CDR2: DFQATT, SNEGSKA (reference sequence). The CDR3 coding sequence is TGCAGTGCTAGAGATTTCGGGGCGCAGGGGAGCCAGCCCCAGCATTTT. This encodes CSARDFGAQGSQPQHF.

The V and J genes are TRBV6-2 or TRBV6-3 and TRBJ1-2; 9 nucleotides match TRBD1. The germline CDR1 and CDR2 sequences are MNHEY and SVGEGT. Losses at the gene ends were 0 bases for V and 3 bases for J; bases not matched to a gene: 5. The CDR3 spans 16 residues. In nucleotides, the CDR3 is TGTGCCAGCAGTTACTCCGGACAGGGGCGGTACTATGGCTACACCTTC. Protein sequence: CASSYSGQGRYYGYTF.

Only a few counts were recorded for this clonotype. V gene TRBV24-1 combines with J gene TRBJ2-1, with no clear D. With 6 bases removed from V and 6 bases from J, the gap between germline ends came to 11 bases. CDR1 and CDR2 (germline): KGHDR, SFDVKD. The CDR3 has 13 amino acids. The CDR3 nucleotides are TGTGCCACCAGTTCCCCGACTCTCAATGAGCAGTTCTTC. Translating gives CATSSPTLNEQFF.

The chain joins TRBV6-1 to TRBJ1-1; 8 positions match TRBD1. CDR1 and CDR2 from the germline V gene are MNHNS and SASEGT. J lost 10 bases, V lost 8 bases, and 9 bases had no gene match. The CDR3 is made up of 12 amino acids. The CDR3 DNA reads TGTGCCAGCGATCAATCAGGGGGCTTAGCTTTCTTT. Protein: CASDQSGGLAFF.

V usage is TRBV10-3 and J usage is TRBJ1-1, with D possibly TRBD1 on 6 matching bases. Between the trimmed V and J ends, which lost 6 bases and 5 bases, there was a span of 19 bases. The CDR3 spans 15 residues. Germline V gene sequence: CDR1 ENHRY, CDR2 SYGVKD. The CDR3 protein is CAISNPQGIATEAFF. The CDR3 DNA reads as TGTGCCATCAGCAACCCCCAGGGGATTGCGACTGAAGCTTTCTTT.

Judged by abundance, this clonotype is medium-sized (0.01 to 0.1%). The gene calls are TRBV20-1 and TRBJ2-7; 10 bases fit TRBD2. CDR1 and CDR2 from the germline V gene are DFQATT and SNEGSKA (reference sequence). V lost 5 bases, J lost 4 bases, and 8 bases stayed unmatched. The CDR3 length is 14 residues. The CDR3 DNA reads TGCAGTGCTGCCATTAGCGGGAGGCGGTACGAGCAGTACTTC. It is translated as CSAAISGRRYEQYF.

By share of the sample, this clonotype is medium-sized (0.01 to 0.1%). This chain connects TRBV6-2 or TRBV6-3 to TRBJ2-5, with D hard to call. Germline V lookup: CDR1 MNHEY, CDR2 SVGEGT. V dropped 6 bases and J dropped 4 bases, with 12 bases sitting between them. This CDR3 spans 13 amino acids. CDR3: CASRGNGPETQYF. The CDR3 bases are TGTGCCAGCAGAGGTAACGGTCCAGAGACCCAGTACTTC.

This clonotype was seen a few times. This sequence joins TRBV28 and TRBJ1-1; 8 positions agree with TRBD1. After removal of 5 bases from V and 6 bases from J, the junction contained 5 bases not matched to a gene. Germline loops: CDR1 MDHEN, CDR2 SYDVKM. The CDR3 length is 13 residues. The CDR3 DNA reads as TGTGCCAGCAGTACAGGACAGGGCCCTGAAGCTTTCTTT. Its translation: CASSTGQGPEAFF.

This clonotype is labeled medium-sized. The chain combines TRBV28 with TRBJ2-7; D unclear. The length of the CDR3 is 12 residues. Trimming took off 5 bases at V and 4 bases at J, with 9 bases between the two ends. Germline lookup yields CDR1 MDHEN and CDR2 SYDVKM. The CDR3 DNA follows: TGTGCCAGCAGTGTAAGAGAATACGAGCAGTACTTC. As protein: CASSVREYEQYF.

As regards this clonotype: A read error is possible here, since a much larger clone lies one base away. The J gene is TRBJ2-5, the V gene TRBV5-6; D remains unclear. The length of the CDR3 is 11 residues. Germline CDR1 and CDR2: SGHDT and YYEEEE. V was cut by 0 bases and J by 5 bases, with 2 bases left in between. The CDR3 region is CASSLAETQYF. Written as DNA, the CDR3 is TGTGCCAGCAGCTTGGCGGAGACCCAGTACTTC.

This chain uses TRBV27 with TRBJ1-6, with D hard to call. This CDR3 contains 15 residues. Germline CDR1 and CDR2: MNHEY and SMNVEV (reference sequence). Trimming removed 6 bases from V and 10 bases from J, with 19 bases in between. The CDR3 bases are TGTGCCAGCAGGGCGAGGGAGCCTTTAGGATCACCCCTCCACTTT. Its translation is CASRAREPLGSPLHF.

The V call is TRBV5-1, the J call TRBJ1-6; TRBD1 is a possible D gene (6 bases). Trimming took off 3 bases at V and 7 bases at J, with 17 bases between the two ends. CDR1 SGHRS and CDR2 YFSETQ come from the germline V gene. The CDR3 totals 16 residues. CDR3 loop: CASSYRLQGPNSPLHF. CDR3 bases: TGCGCCAGCAGCTACCGCTTACAGGGACCCAATTCACCCCTCCACTTT.

This clonotype was counted a single time. The V gene is TRBV5-1, the J gene TRBJ1-1; D is undetermined. This CDR3 spans 14 amino acids. Germline V gene lookup returns CDR1 SGHRS and CDR2 YFSETQ. V was clipped by 3 bases and J by 0 bases, with 9 bases between them. Written as DNA, the CDR3 is TGCGCCAGCAGCTGGGCCAATATGAACACTGAAGCTTTCTTT. Its protein is CASSWANMNTEAFF.

This chain uses TRBV2 with TRBJ1-2, with 7 bases identical to TRBD1. The germline V gene has CDR1 SNHLY and CDR2 FYNNEI. This CDR3 is 15 amino acids long. V shed 1 base and J 5 bases; nucleotides not matched to a gene: 7. The DNA for the CDR3 is TGTGCCAGCAGTGAAGGACAGGGAGGAGGGTATGGCTACACCTTC. It translates to CASSEGQGGGYGYTF.

Judged by abundance, this clonotype is medium-sized (0.01 to 0.1%). CDR3 DNA: TGTGCCATCAGTGAGCGACAGTTCCAAGAGACCCAGTACTTC. Translation gives CAISERQFQETQYF. The chain is built from TRBV10-3 and TRBJ2-5; a possible D gene is TRBD1 (5 bases). From germline, CDR1 is ENHRY and CDR2 SYGVKD. CDR3 length equals 14 residues. Trimming shortened V by 2 bases and J by 1 base, and 8 bases separated the two germline ends.

By share of the sample, this clonotype is medium-sized. This chain connects TRBV20-1 to TRBJ2-7; D may be TRBD1 (6 bases). This CDR3 is 13 amino acids long. Trimming left V 3 bases short and J 3 bases short, with 12 bases between. Germline assignment: CDR1 DFQATT and CDR2 SNEGSKA (reference sequence). The CDR3 DNA is TGCAGTGCTAGCCAGGGGAGAAGCTACGAGCAGTACTTC. Protein product: CSASQGRSYEQYF.

This clonotype was counted between two and nine times. This chain connects TRBV6-1 to TRBJ2-6, with D possibly matching TRBD2 (6 bases). Trimming pared 7 bases from V and 0 bases from J, leaving 13 bases between. Germline-derived CDR1 and CDR2 are MNHNS and SASEGT. The CDR3 has 16 amino acids. CDR3 nucleotides: TGTGCCAGCACCGGGGAGGTCAGCTCTGGGGCCAACGTCCTGACTTTC. Translation gives CASTGEVSSGANVLTF.

This chain joins TRBV7-9 and TRBJ1-1; D is possibly TRBD1 (5 bases). The CDR3 is 12 amino acids. Trimming removed 5 bases at V and 8 bases at J, with 12 bases between. Germline CDR1 is SEHNR and CDR2 is FQNEAQ (reference sequence). CDR3 nucleotide sequence: TGTGCCAGCAGCACTCAGGGTTGGGAAGCTTTCTTT. It codes for CASSTQGWEAFF. The full variable domain, in which reference TRBV7-9 and TRBJ1-1 provide the parts outside the CDR3, is DTGVSQNPRHKITKRGQNVTFRCDPISEHNRLYWYRQTLGQGPEFLTYFQNEAQLEKSRLLSDRFSAERPKGSFSTLEIQRTEQGDSAMYLCASSTQGWEAFFGQGTRLTVV.

CDR3 nucleotide sequence: TGCGCCAGCAGCTCCTCTTCGGTCCTCAGGGAACAAGAGACCCAGTACTTC. It translates to CASSSSSVLREQETQYF. The chain is built from TRBV5-1 and TRBJ2-5; tentative D call: TRBD1 (5 bases). Trimming removed 3 bases at V and 2 bases at J, with 20 bases between. The germline V gene encodes CDR1 SGHRS and CDR2 YFSETQ. This CDR3 spans 17 amino acids.

A few counts support this clonotype. The chain uses TRBV28 and TRBJ2-7; 12 bases align to TRBD2. The CDR3 length is 18 residues. CDR1 is MDHEN, CDR2 SYDVKM, per germline. V was clipped by 6 bases and J by 6 bases; unmatched bases: 18. CDR3 sequence: CASRPGGRLAGGGVEQYF. The CDR3 bases are TGTGCCAGCAGGCCCGGGGGCAGGCTAGCGGGAGGGGGGGTCGAGCAGTACTTC.

This clonotype counts as medium-sized (0.01 to 0.1%). The rearrangement uses TRBV20-1 and TRBJ2-7; 7 bases map to TRBD2. The trim removed 0 bases at V and 3 bases at J, leaving 8 bases unmatched. Germline V CDR1 and CDR2: DFQATT, SNEGSKA (reference sequence). The CDR3 is made up of 15 amino acids. The CDR3 bases are TGCAGTGCTAGAGATCCCGGGGGGTCTATCTACGAGCAGTACTTC. This gives the protein CSARDPGGSIYEQYF.

This clonotype is labeled as medium-sized. The chain couples TRBV7-3 to TRBJ2-7, with 9 bases aligning to TRBD1. The CDR3 totals 13 residues. V was pared by 5 bases and J by 5 bases, with 4 bases of the junction left unmatched. Germline values: CDR1 SGHTA, CDR2 FQGTGA. The CDR3 bases are TGTGCCAGCAGCCGGGGACAGGGACACGAGCAGTACTTC. Translated: CASSRGQGHEQYF.

This chain uses TRBV7-3 with TRBJ1-1; D is unclear. Per the germline V gene, CDR1 is SGHTA and CDR2 is FQGTGA. This CDR3 contains 14 residues. V gave up 0 bases and J gave up 1 base, with 6 bases separating them. DNA for the CDR3: TGTGCCAGCAGCTTAACAGGTGGGAACACTGAAGCTTTCTTT. Amino acids: CASSLTGGNTEAFF.